Here is one TCR beta chain with its context. The antigen remains undetermined. A second PCR, run for about 6 to 12 cycles, used a sample-barcoded 5' primer plus a J-beta primer mix. Each single sample gave us at least 3 million CDR3-containing paired-end reads. MiXCR, run by TCRdb on the 5' RACE reads, gives a single entry per CDR3 protein. The table records 1.2 million to 1.5 million distinct CDR3 sequences, 42% of them present only once. This entry belongs to a study of blood T cells in healthy people across ages. The V end lost 3 bases, the J end lost 4 bases, and 10 bases lay between the germline ends. The CDR3 consists of 13 residues. Germline CDR1 reads SGHRS; CDR2 reads YFSETQ. The donors, aged roughly 6 to 95, were healthy Caucasians from Russia. Study-level points and caveats: For the donors, CMV status was unknown and possibly confounded expanded clonotype changes. Older age coincided with a roughly linear decline in TCR beta diversity per million T cells.

Sequenced sample: blood. The TCR comes from a woman under 30 in good health. This chain connects TRBV5-1 to TRBJ1-1, with unresolved D. In DNA, the CDR3 is TGCGCCAGCAGCTCCGGTAGGACCACTGAAGCTTTCTTT. This translates into CASSSGRTTEAFF.